The rows below give T cell receptor beta chains drawn from one sample of a study of blood T cell repertoires in COVID-19. Some clones are missing from TCRdb's copy, which holds only in-frame ones; the method was immunoSEQ multiplex PCR. The table includes under 60,000 clones, about 90% detected once. The sample consisted of peripheral blood. Source of these receptors: a human donor in a cohort sampled during active COVID-19. Each CDR3 is given with its conserved first and last residue. Each record gives: CDR3 length, D gene, J gene, V gene, clone size, CDR3 DNA, CDR3 protein. A D gene is named only where the DNA matches it firmly. A row's size may be missing; if present it is once, few, many or a size class.

15	TRBD1	TRBJ2-5	TRBV6-5	.	TGTGCCAGCAGTTACTCGTTCGGGACAGGGGAGACCCAGTACTTC	CASSYSFGTGETQYF
14	TRBD2	TRBJ2-5	TRBV11-2	.	TGTGCCAGCAGCGGGACTAGCGGACAAGAGACCCAGTACTTC	CASSGTSGQETQYF
16	TRBD2	TRBJ2-1	TRBV3-1/TRBV3-2	once	TGTGCCAGCAGCCAAGAGGGGCTAGCGGGAGTTGGAGAGCAGTTCTTC	CASSQEGLAGVGEQFF
13	.	TRBJ2-2	TRBV28	once	TGTGCCAGCAGTTTTCGGGGGATGGGGGAGCTGTTTTTT	CASSFRGMGELFF
17	TRBD1	TRBJ2-3	TRBV5-1	.	TGCGCCAGCAGCTTGGACCCGACAGGGTCAGGGACAGATACGCAGTATTTT	CASSLDPTGSGTDTQYF
15	.	TRBJ2-1	TRBV3-1/TRBV3-2	.	TGTGCCAGCAGTCTCGGCCAGGTCGCCTACAATGAGCAGTTCTTC	CASSLGQVAYNEQFF
14	.	TRBJ2-7	TRBV7-8	.	TGTGCCAGCAGCTGGCGGGACGAGAGCTACGAGCAGTACTTC	CASSWRDESYEQYF
13	.	TRBJ2-7	TRBV4-1	.	TGCGCCAGCGGCGCGCTAGCGTTCGACGAGCAGTACTTC	CASGALAFDEQYF
14	.	TRBJ1-1	TRBV5-1	.	TGCGCCAGCAGCCGGCCGTTAGCGGGGGCTGAAGCTTTCTTT	CASSRPLAGAEAFF
17	.	TRBJ2-1	TRBV27	once	TGTGCCAGCAGTCAAACACCCCCGGGGAGAGGGGGCAATGAGCAGTTCTTC	CASSQTPPGRGGNEQFF
15	TRBD1	TRBJ2-5	TRBV2	.	TGTGCCAGCACCCCGGGACAGGGGTACTTTGAGACCCAGTACTTC	CASTPGQGYFETQYF
16	TRBD2	TRBJ2-1	TRBV5-4	.	TGTGCCAGCAGCTTGGAAGCTAGCGGGGCCTACAATGAGCAGTTCTTC	CASSLEASGAYNEQFF
14	.	TRBJ1-4	TRBV6-6	.	TGTGCCAGTCGTAAGTCCCCCGACAGAGAAAAACTGTTTTTT	CASRKSPDREKLFF
15	TRBD2	TRBJ2-2	TRBV4-2	once	TGTGCCAGCAGTCAGCGGGGACCGAACACCGGGGAGCTGTTTTTT	CASSQRGPNTGELFF
16	TRBD1	TRBJ1-3	TRBV7-6	.	TGTGCCAGCAGCTTGGGAAAACAGGGGTTTGGAAACACCATATATTTT	CASSLGKQGFGNTIYF
15	.	TRBJ2-2	TRBV7-6	.	TGTGCCAGCAGCCTAACTAGCAGTGACACCGGGGAGCTGTTTTTT	CASSLTSSDTGELFF
17	TRBD1	TRBJ1-3	TRBV5-4	.	TGTGCCAGCAGCGCCAGACAGGGGGCGAAGGCTGGAAACACCATATATTTT	CASSARQGAKAGNTIYF
13	.	TRBJ2-1	TRBV3-1/TRBV3-2	.	TGTGCCAGCAGCCAAGATCGTTTTTATGAGCAGTTCTTC	CASSQDRFYEQFF
16	TRBD1	TRBJ2-3	TRBV6-4	.	TGTGCCAGCAGTGACCATAGCGGACAGGGTCTCTATACGCAGTATTTT	CASSDHSGQGLYTQYF
14	.	TRBJ1-1	TRBV18	.	TGTGCCAGCTCCTACGGGAGGCGGAACACTGAAGCTTTCTTT	CASSYGRRNTEAFF
11	TRBD1	TRBJ1-2	TRBV27	.	TGTGCCAGCAGTGCAGGGGGTGGCTACACCTTC	CASSAGGGYTF
16	TRBD2	TRBJ2-5	TRBV24-1	.	TGTGCCACCAGTGATCCTAGCGGGAGGGCTTGGGAGACCCAGTACTTC	CATSDPSGRAWETQYF
15	TRBD1	TRBJ1-1	TRBV18	.	TGTGCCAGCTCACCAATTGACAGGGGGAACACTGAAGCTTTCTTT	CASSPIDRGNTEAFF
16	TRBD2	TRBJ2-7	TRBV3-1/TRBV3-2	.	TGTGCCAGCAGCCTAACAGGGAAGCTAGCGGGCCACGAGCAGTACTTC	CASSLTGKLAGHEQYF
13	.	TRBJ2-1	TRBV19	few	TGTGCCAGTAGCACACTAGTTAACAATGAGCAGTTCTTC	CASSTLVNNEQFF
13	.	TRBJ1-3	TRBV2	once	TGTGCCAGCAGTGCGGGACAAGGAAACACCATATATTTT	CASSAGQGNTIYF
16	TRBD2	TRBJ2-3	TRBV10-3	.	TGTGCCATCAGTGAGACTAGCGGGAGGACGCCAGATACGCAGTATTTT	CAISETSGRTPDTQYF
15	.	TRBJ2-7	TRBV15	.	TGTGCCACCAGCAGGCCCGGGAGCGGGTCCTACGAGCAGTACTTC	CATSRPGSGSYEQYF
17	TRBD1	TRBJ2-5	TRBV4-1	.	TGCGCCAGCAGCCAAGATAGGCCCAACAGGGGACGGGAGACCCAGTACTTC	CASSQDRPNRGRETQYF
19	TRBD2	TRBJ2-1	TRBV5-1	.	TGCGCCAGCAGCTTACTACGACCGCAACTAGCGGGAGGACCCAATGAGCAGTTCTTC	CASSLLRPQLAGGPNEQFF
15	TRBD2	TRBJ2-5	TRBV20-1	.	TGCAGTGCTAGTCGGGCTAGCGGGAGTCGGGAGACCCAGTACTTC	CSASRASGSRETQYF
14	.	TRBJ2-1	TRBV6-1	.	TGTGCCAGCAGTGAAGGCGCTACCTACAATGAGCAGTTCTTC	CASSEGATYNEQFF
19	TRBD2	TRBJ2-7	TRBV4-2	.	TGTGCCAGCAGCCAAGACCGCCGAGGGTTTACTAGCGGGAGGGACGAGCAGTACTTC	CASSQDRRGFTSGRDEQYF
14	.	TRBJ1-2	TRBV20-1	once	TGCAGTGCTAGTCTGGGCAGGGAAAACTATGGCTACACCTTC	CSASLGRENYGYTF
15	.	TRBJ2-3	TRBV4-1	.	TGCGCCAGCAGCCAATTGGGAGGCCCCGCAGATACGCAGTATTTT	CASSQLGGPADTQYF
15	.	TRBJ1-1	TRBV5-1	.	TGCGCCAGCAGCCCTTCCGGCCCTTCTAGGGGACACGCTTTCTTT	CASSPSGPSRGHAFF
15	TRBD2	TRBJ2-7	TRBV27	.	TGTGCCAGCAGTTCCTCCGGGACTAGCGGATACGAGCAGTACTTC	CASSSSGTSGYEQYF
18	.	TRBJ2-1	TRBV11-2	.	TGTGCCAGCAGCTTAAGGGGGGGAGGACAAAGCTCCTACAATGAGCAGTTCTTC	CASSLRGGGQSSYNEQFF
16	TRBD2	TRBJ2-1	TRBV5-1	.	TGCGCCAGCAGCTGGTCGGGGACTAGCGGGAACAATGAGCAGTTCTTC	CASSWSGTSGNNEQFF
16	.	TRBJ1-3	TRBV5-5	.	TGTGCCAGCAGCTTGGTGCTCGGTGTCTTTGGAAACACCATATATTTT	CASSLVLGVFGNTIYF
14	.	TRBJ2-7	TRBV30	few	TGTGCCTGGCAACACCCCACCCTCTCCTACGAGCAGTACTTC	CAWQHPTLSYEQYF
18	TRBD2	TRBJ2-3	TRBV19	few	TGTGCCAGTATCCCGGGAGGTCTTGGAGCGGGAGGGTCAGATACGCAGTATTTT	CASIPGGLGAGGSDTQYF
15	TRBD1	TRBJ1-1	TRBV9	.	TGTGCCAGCAGCGGCGCCGGGACAGGGTACACTGAAGCTTTCTTT	CASSGAGTGYTEAFF
13	.	TRBJ2-1	TRBV12-3/TRBV12-4	.	TGTGCCAGCAGTTTATGGCCGGGGGATGAGCAGTTCTTC	CASSLWPGDEQFF
15	TRBD1	TRBJ1-2	TRBV9	once	TGTGCCAGCAGCGTAGAAGGGACAGCAAACTATGGCTACACCTTC	CASSVEGTANYGYTF
15	.	TRBJ2-6	TRBV19	once	TGTGCCAGTAGTATGAGGAGCTCTGGGGCCAACGTCCTGACTTTC	CASSMRSSGANVLTF
15	TRBD2	TRBJ2-1	TRBV18	.	TGTGCCAGCTCACCCCGGGCTAGCGGGATTGTTGAGCAGTTCTTC	CASSPRASGIVEQFF
14	TRBD1	TRBJ1-2	TRBV19	.	TGTGCCAGTAGTTTTTCAGGGGGCGACTATGGCTACACCTTC	CASSFSGGDYGYTF
15	.	TRBJ2-1	TRBV5-1	.	TGCGCCAGCAGCTTGGTACAGGGTGCACTCAATGAGCAGTTCTTC	CASSLVQGALNEQFF
16	TRBD1	TRBJ2-1	TRBV5-1	.	TGCGCCAGCAGCTTGGAGACAGGGGGCTCCTACAATGAGCAGTTCTTC	CASSLETGGSYNEQFF
17	TRBD2	TRBJ2-7	TRBV3-1/TRBV3-2	.	TGTGCCAGCAGCCAAGATGGGACTAGCGGGAGTATCGGCGAGCAGTACTTC	CASSQDGTSGSIGEQYF
16	TRBD2	TRBJ2-7	TRBV28	.	TGTGCCAGCAGTTTAGGTCCCGGGACTATAATCTACGAGCAGTACTTC	CASSLGPGTIIYEQYF
16	TRBD2	TRBJ2-2	TRBV24-1	.	TGTGCCACCAGTGATTTGACTAGCGGGAGAAACGGGGAGCTGTTTTTT	CATSDLTSGRNGELFF
16	TRBD2	TRBJ2-1	TRBV30	.	TGTGCCTGGAGTGTATTAACGGGAGGGAGGATCAATGAGCAGTTCTTC	CAWSVLTGGRINEQFF
15	.	TRBJ2-1	TRBV5-1	once	TGCGCCAGCAGCTTGGCCGTGGGCCCCTACAATGAGCAGTTCTTC	CASSLAVGPYNEQFF
15	TRBD1	TRBJ1-3	TRBV6-2/TRBV6-3	.	TGTGCCAGCAGTTACTCACAGGGGGCTGGAAACACCATATATTTT	CASSYSQGAGNTIYF
16	.	TRBJ2-1	TRBV11-2	.	TGTGCCAGCAGCTTAGGTGGGGGAGGAACCTACAATGAGCAGTTCTTC	CASSLGGGGTYNEQFF
19	TRBD1	TRBJ2-7	TRBV18	.	TGTGCCAGCTCACCATTGGTACTGGGACAGGCTTCTGGGTTTTACGAGCAGTACTTC	CASSPLVLGQASGFYEQYF
15	.	TRBJ2-7	TRBV6-5	.	TGTGCCAGCAGTTACTTTCCTAGCCGGACCTACGAGCAGTACTTC	CASSYFPSRTYEQYF